These T cell receptor beta chains were read from a single sample in a study of OX40 agonist ivuxolimab in advanced cancers. Generated by immunoSEQ multiplex PCR, the TCRdb table keeps only in-frame clones and is missing some. The sample records 55,000 to 70,000 clones, about four fifths being singletons. This sample comprised CD4+ or CD8+ T cells sorted from blood, obtained in a trial of the OX40 agonist ivuxolimab. The receptor set was obtained from an adult with an advanced solid tumor such as melanoma, head and neck, liver or kidney cancer. The conserved cysteine and the conserved F or W are not part of the CDR3 here.

TRBV14,TRBJ2-3,ASSQVPGQGGATQY
TRBV19,TRBJ2-2,ASTRGANTGELF
TRBV5-1,TRBJ2-2,ASSLEGPYTGELF
TRBV6-5,TRBJ2-7,ASSSGQSFSYEQY
TRBV7-2,TRBJ2-4,ASSYMTPNIQY
TRBV20-1,TRBJ2-5,SARNPETQY
TRBV5-1,TRBJ1-1,ASSLQGDTEAF
TRBV7-9,TRBJ2-3,ASSSRQGWENDTQY
TRBV9,TRBJ2-7,ASSGGQGPYEQY
TRBV19,TRBJ1-5,ASSSSGWRGNQPQH
TRBV5-4,TRBJ2-7,ASSLEGPHEQY
TRBV19,TRBJ2-1,ASSIPGFNEQF
TRBV5-1,TRBJ1-4,ASSMTATNEKLF
TRBV4-2,TRBJ1-2,ASSPNQGSEYGYT
TRBV19,TRBJ2-6,ASKDRERSGANVLT
TRBV6-1,TRBJ1-1,ASSRHGGDAEAF
TRBV11-2,TRBJ2-1,ASSWPTGSYNEQF
TRBV6-6,TRBJ2-7,ASSYQQSSYEQY
TRBV4-1,TRBJ2-1,ASSQGSTTSGSYNEQF
TRBV30,TRBJ2-7,AWSNTAFYEQY
TRBV7-8,TRBJ2-7,ASSQNRGSSRKR
TRBV25-1,TRBJ2-2,ASRIWVTTGELF
TRBV9,TRBJ2-2,ASSVRDYTGELF
TRBV4-1,TRBJ2-3,ASSPGLAGADTQY
TRBV29-1,TRBJ1-2,SVSKAGAGTNYGYT
TRBV10-1,TRBJ1-5,ASSKRDVFVSGNQPQH
TRBV30,TRBJ2-5,AWSAAETQY
TRBV4-3,TRBJ1-4,ASSQETGGYGKLF
TRBV28,TRBJ2-1,ASSTRWSSYNEQF
TRBV19,TRBJ2-5,ASRAASYYQETQY
TRBV30,TRBJ2-2,AWGKGLTGELF
TRBV2,TRBJ2-5,ASSEVTLQETQY
TRBV7-2,TRBJ1-2,ASSFPDGGYT
TRBV6-5,TRBJ1-2,ASSYSIRGNYGYT
TRBV4-1,TRBJ1-1,ASSVRDRGQTEAF
TRBV5-4,TRBJ2-1,ASSRAPGNEQF
TRBV5-6,TRBJ2-3,ASSSPSGGPTDTQY
TRBV7-8,TRBJ2-5,ASSLATSGLRETQY
TRBV7-3,TRBJ2-2,ASSLNGGQGYTGELF
TRBV5-6,TRBJ2-2,ASSLDRLRGTGELF
TRBV9,TRBJ2-4,ASSGPVGNIQY
TRBV7-8,TRBJ1-2,ASSLAGTAYGYT
TRBV19,TRBJ1-1,ASSIRGQGNTEAF
TRBV10-1,TRBJ1-6,ASRDRHDSPLH
TRBV27,TRBJ1-4,ASSLTGVRSQITNEKLF
TRBV7-2,TRBJ2-5,ASSLDLPETQY
TRBV11-3,TRBJ1-1,ASSLQGATNTEAF
TRBV5-6,TRBJ2-3,ASSSLQEPSTDTQY
TRBV2,TRBJ2-1,ASSEGDEQF
TRBV12-2,TRBJ2-3,ASRFGGGETDTQY
TRBV6-5,TRBJ2-2,ASSRQGTSTGELF
TRBV27,TRBJ2-2,ASSQFGTGPPGELF
TRBV11-3,TRBJ2-1,ASSLGGGTYNEQF
TRBV5-5,TRBJ1-4,ASSSGTGNEKLF
TRBV2,TRBJ1-1,ASRNRDTSEAF
TRBV10-3,TRBJ1-2,AISETSQGYGYT
TRBV25-1,TRBJ2-7,ASSADPGQGAYEQY
TRBV7-2,TRBJ1-6,ASTYDRENSPLH
TRBV6-6,TRBJ1-2,ASSYTPGRGGFGYT